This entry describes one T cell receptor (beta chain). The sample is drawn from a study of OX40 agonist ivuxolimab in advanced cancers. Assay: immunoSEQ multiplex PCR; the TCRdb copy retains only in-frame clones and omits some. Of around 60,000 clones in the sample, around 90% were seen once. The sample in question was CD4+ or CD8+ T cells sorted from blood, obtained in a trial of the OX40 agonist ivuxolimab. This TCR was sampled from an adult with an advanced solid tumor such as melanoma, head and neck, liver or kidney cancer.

The DNA of the CDR3 is TGTGCCAGCAGCCAAGATGGGAAGGGGAATCAGCCCCAGCATTTT. Its translation is CASSQDGKGNQPQHF. V gene TRBV5-4 combines with J gene TRBJ1-5, with D maybe TRBD1 (5 bases). CDR1 is SGHNT and CDR2 is YYREEE in the germline V gene (reference sequence). This CDR3 is built from 15 residues. Trimming took 4 bases from V and 4 from J, leaving 15 bases between them.